Here is one T cell receptor (beta chain) with its context. What it binds is unknown. CDR1 and CDR2 (germline): SGHVS, FNYEAQ. CDR3 length: 16 residues. The junction had 11 bases not matched to a gene; V was cut back by 2 bases and J by 6 bases. The data were taken from a study of cytomegalovirus exposure and HLA in healthy donors. It was with 60 Vbeta and 13 Jbeta primers that the PCR ran. Original data processing: A later analysis tallied roughly 77 million unique TCR beta chains, around 9.9 million of them shared. Generated by immunoSEQ multiplex PCR, the TCRdb table keeps only in-frame clones and is missing some. Clonal size and the V and J genes are those of that table, whereas D and trimming came from the DNA. The sample includes about 160,000 clones, roughly 72% of them seen just once. Findings of the study overall: Earlier findings revealed that most TCR beta V segments proved productive either about 87% or about 30% of the time. A later analysis showed that HLA-associated TCR beta chains had undergone more clonal expansion than equally common others. Among immune exposure information, only CMV serostatus was available.

This chain uses TRBV7-6 with TRBJ2-7; the match to TRBD1 covers 9 bases. This sequence was found in a man in his forties in good health and CMV-seropositive. The sequenced sample consisted of PBMCs. CDR3 nucleotide sequence: TGTGCCAGCAGCTTAAAAGGTGCGGACAGGGGAGGCGAGCAGTACTTC. It translates to CASSLKGADRGGEQYF.